Shown below are 19 T cell receptor beta chains from a single sample sequenced in a study of T cells in Graves' hyperthyroidism and ophthalmopathy (dated by TCRdb to 2018 to 2020). Library construction relied on multiplex PCR. TCRdb records Illumina HiSeq 2000 as the sequencer. Amplification of TCR beta CDR3 regions was carried out from RNA transcripts. The first round of RT-PCR for the TCR CDR3 was performed with the HTBI primer set and the Qiagen OneStep RT-PCR kit. TCRdb trimmed public reads at Q25 via fastp, called clones via MiXCR and kept in-frame beta chains. For every CDR3 protein sequence, its rows merge into one entry that carries the most common genes and DNA. Across this sample there are hundreds of thousands of distinct CDR3 sequences, with about 13% seen only once. The ten largest make up over 8.5% of the sample. The source material was blood. All receptors come from a woman younger than 30 with Graves' hyperthyroidism.

This clonotype was seen at least ten times. This chain connects TRBV20-1 to TRBJ2-3; 13 nucleotides match TRBD2. V trimming: 1 base; J trimming: 5 bases; junction bases outside the gene matches: 9. The CDR3 has 17 amino acids. From germline, CDR1 is DFQATT and CDR2 SNEGSKA (reference sequence). In DNA, the CDR3 is TGCAGTGCTAGAGCTTTTACTAGCGGGGGGGGTTTAGATACGCAGTATTTT. The encoded protein is CSARAFTSGGGLDTQYF.

This clonotype was counted at least ten times. This rearrangement joins TRBV24-1 to TRBJ1-5; unclear D gene. The germline V gene has CDR1 KGHDR and CDR2 SFDVKD. CDR3 length: 13 amino acids. Trimming removed 5 bases from V and 2 bases from J, with 6 bases in between. CDR3 residues: CATSGLGNQPQHF. In nucleotides, the CDR3 is TGTGCCACCAGTGGCCTAGGCAATCAGCCCCAGCATTTT.

This clonotype was counted many times. This chain links TRBV20-1 with TRBJ2-7; TRBD1 matches 9 bases. Germline CDR1 reads DFQATT; CDR2 reads SNEGSKA (reference sequence). The CDR3 sequence is 14 residues long. Unmatched junction bases numbered 3, after V lost 1 base and J lost 2 bases. This chain's CDR3 is CSARVDRGTYEQYF. Written as DNA, the CDR3 is TGCAGTGCTAGAGTGGACAGGGGAACCTACGAGCAGTACTTC.

In its sample, this clonotype was seen many times. This rearrangement joins TRBV7-2 to TRBJ2-1; 8 nucleotides match TRBD2. CDR3 length equals 15 residues. Germline V CDR1 and CDR2: SGHTA, FQGNSA. V was clipped by 3 bases and J by 7 bases; unmatched bases: 8. The CDR3 is CASSLTSASWNEQFF. For the CDR3, the DNA is TGTGCCAGCAGCTTGACTAGCGCGTCCTGGAATGAGCAGTTCTTC.

This clonotype was observed many times. This chain joins TRBV7-3 and TRBJ1-2; D perhaps matches TRBD1 (5 bases). This CDR3 comprises 14 residues. CDR1 SGHTA and CDR2 FQGTGA come from the germline V gene. Trimming shortened V by 4 bases and J by 7 bases, and 16 bases separated the two germline ends. The CDR3 protein is CASSSLGLASGYTF. The CDR3 region has the DNA TGTGCCAGCAGCTCGCTGGGACTTGCCAGTGGCTACACCTTC.

This clonotype has at least ten counts. This rearrangement joins TRBV7-2 to TRBJ2-1; 8 positions agree with TRBD2. The CDR3 extends over 15 amino acids. V was clipped by 1 base and J by 5 bases; unmatched bases: 4. Germline CDR1 reads SGHTA; CDR2 reads FQGNSA. This CDR3 is CASSLGGLVNNEQFF. The CDR3 DNA follows: TGTGCCAGCAGCTTAGGGGGACTAGTTAACAATGAGCAGTTCTTC.

This clonotype was detected many times. The rearrangement joins TRBV2 to TRBJ2-7; D is perhaps TRBD1 (7 bases). The CDR3 contains 12 residues. V dropped 6 bases and J dropped 6 bases, with 12 bases sitting between them. In germline, CDR1 is SNHLY, CDR2 FYNNEI. This chain's CDR3 is CASRNRGGEQYF. The CDR3 DNA sequence: TGTGCCAGCAGGAACAGGGGAGGCGAGCAGTACTTC.

This clonotype was observed a handful of times. V usage is TRBV19 and J usage is TRBJ2-7, with 11 bases that match TRBD2. CDR3 length: 15 residues. From germline, CDR1 is LNHDA and CDR2 SQIVND (reference sequence). Losses at the gene ends were 1 base for V and 6 bases for J; bases not matched to a gene: 5. CDR3 bases: TGTGCCAGTAGTATAGCCCTAGCGGGAGGTGGCGAGCAGTACTTC. Its protein product is CASSIALAGGGEQYF.

The rearrangement joins TRBV10-3 to TRBJ1-2, with D hard to call. Germline V gives CDR1 ENHRY, CDR2 SYGVKD. Trimming cost V 4 bases and J 5 bases, with 11 bases left between them. This CDR3 is 13 amino acids long. This CDR3 is CAISGGGIYGYTF. CDR3 DNA: TGTGCCATCAGTGGGGGAGGGATTTATGGCTACACCTTC.

The chain carries TRBV9 and TRBJ1-6; D is perhaps TRBD1 (5 bases). Germline V CDR1 and CDR2: SGDLS, YYNGEE. Trimming pared 0 bases from V and 7 bases from J, leaving 5 bases between. CDR3 length: 13 amino acids. The CDR3 DNA is TGTGCCAGCAGCGTAGGGGGCAATTCACCCCTCCACTTT. Protein sequence: CASSVGGNSPLHF.

This clonotype has ten or more counts. The chain links TRBV28 to TRBJ1-2; 7 positions agree with TRBD1. This CDR3 contains 16 residues. With V trimmed by 6 bases and J by 6 bases, 16 bases remained unmatched. The germline V gene has CDR1 MDHEN and CDR2 SYDVKM. The CDR3 DNA follows: TGTGCCAGCAGACCCCAAACGGGACAGCAATCCGATGGCTACACCTTC. Translation: CASRPQTGQQSDGYTF.

As to this clonotype: A much larger clone sits a single nucleotide away, making a read error possible. The genes are TRBV27 and TRBJ2-7; TRBD1 matches at 7 bases. V was pared by 3 bases and J by 2 bases, with 1 base of the junction left unmatched. CDR1 MNHEY and CDR2 SMNVEV come from the germline V gene (reference sequence). This CDR3 has 13 amino acids. CDR3 coding DNA: TGTGCCAGCAGTTTCCAGGGGGCCTACGAGCAGTACTTC. It specifies CASSFQGAYEQYF.

This clonotype was found many times. This chain uses TRBV13 with TRBJ2-1, with TRBD2 matching 10 bases. The germline V gene encodes CDR1 PRHDT and CDR2 FYEKMQ (reference sequence). The CDR3 spans 16 residues. Unmatched junction bases numbered 4, after V lost 1 base and J lost 4 bases. CDR3 sequence: CASSLEGTSAYNEQFF. The CDR3 DNA reads as TGTGCCAGCAGCTTAGAAGGGACTAGCGCATACAATGAGCAGTTCTTC.

This chain connects TRBV18 to TRBJ1-4; a possible D gene is TRBD1 (6 bases). Trimming shortened V by 3 bases and J by 15 bases, and 14 bases separated the two germline ends. The CDR3 extends over 12 amino acids. Germline CDR1 is KGHSH and CDR2 is LQKENI. The CDR3 DNA follows: TGTGCCAGCTCACCCCCCACAGGGCCTTTGTTTTTT. It specifies CASSPPTGPLFF.

This CDR3 reads CASSLLAGVGGEQFF. The CDR3 bases are TGTGCCAGCAGTTTACTAGCGGGAGTGGGTGGTGAGCAGTTCTTC. J is TRBJ2-1 and V is TRBV12-3 or TRBV12-4; 10 nucleotides match TRBD2. With V trimmed by 2 bases and J by 9 bases, 7 bases remained unmatched. This CDR3 is built from 15 residues.

This clonotype came up a few times. The chain recombines TRBV6-1 with TRBJ1-5; unclear D gene. This CDR3 has 14 amino acids. The V gene lost 6 bases and the J gene lost 3 bases, with 12 bases spanning the gap. The V gene's germline CDR1 is MNHNS and CDR2 SASEGT. This CDR3 is CASRVRAINQPQHF. CDR3 nucleotides: TGTGCCAGCAGGGTCCGGGCGATCAATCAGCCCCAGCATTTT.

This clonotype appeared many times. V is TRBV20-1 and J is TRBJ1-5; unclear D gene. Trimming cost V 0 bases and J 4 bases, with 10 bases left between them. CDR3 length equals 14 residues. CDR1 and CDR2 from the germline V gene are DFQATT and SNEGSKA (reference sequence). CDR3 bases: TGCAGTGCTAGAGATAGCAGATTTAATCAGCCCCAGCATTTT. Residues: CSARDSRFNQPQHF.

A few counts support this clonotype. The rearrangement links TRBV9 to TRBJ1-1; D not resolved. The CDR3 length is 14 residues. Trimming took 0 bases from V and 0 from J, leaving 6 bases between them. The germline V gene encodes CDR1 SGDLS and CDR2 YYNGEE. DNA of the CDR3: TGTGCCAGCAGCGTAGAGTCGGTGAACACTGAAGCTTTCTTT. Translated, it gives CASSVESVNTEAFF.

This clonotype has at least ten counts. The chain uses TRBV7-9 and TRBJ2-1; D may be TRBD1 (6 bases). In germline, CDR1 is SEHNR, CDR2 FQNEAQ (reference sequence). V lost 5 bases, J lost 3 bases, and 14 bases lay in between. This CDR3 spans 15 amino acids. The CDR3 nucleotides are TGTGCCAGCAGCCTTCAGGGGTTGCTCTACAATGAGCAGTTCTTC. Protein sequence: CASSLQGLLYNEQFF.